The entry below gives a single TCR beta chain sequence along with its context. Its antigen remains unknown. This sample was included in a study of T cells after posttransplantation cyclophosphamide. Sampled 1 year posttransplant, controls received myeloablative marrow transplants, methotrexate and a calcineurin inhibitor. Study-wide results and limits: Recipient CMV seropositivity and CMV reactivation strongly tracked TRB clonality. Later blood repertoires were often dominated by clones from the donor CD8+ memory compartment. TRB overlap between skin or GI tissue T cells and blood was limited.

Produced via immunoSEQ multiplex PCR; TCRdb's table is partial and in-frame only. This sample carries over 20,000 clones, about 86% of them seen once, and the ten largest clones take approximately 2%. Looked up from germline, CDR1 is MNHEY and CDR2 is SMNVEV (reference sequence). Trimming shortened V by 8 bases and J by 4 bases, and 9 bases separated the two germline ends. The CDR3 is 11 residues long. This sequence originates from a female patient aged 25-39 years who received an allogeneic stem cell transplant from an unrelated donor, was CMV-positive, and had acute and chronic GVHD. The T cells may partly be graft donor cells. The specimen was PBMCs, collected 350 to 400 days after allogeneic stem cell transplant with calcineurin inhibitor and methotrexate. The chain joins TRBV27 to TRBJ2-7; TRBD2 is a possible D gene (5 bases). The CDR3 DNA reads TGTGCCAGCGGCGGGTCTTACGAGCAGTACTTC. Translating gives CASGGSYEQYF.